The TCR beta chain under discussion was sequenced for a study of blood T cell repertoires in COVID-19. In this sample, this clone turned up a few times. Trimming stripped 6 bases from V and 0 bases from J, with 12 bases between. The CDR3 spans 14 residues. From germline, CDR1 is LNHDA and CDR2 SQIVND (reference sequence). The protocol was immunoSEQ multiplex PCR, while the TCRdb copy is restricted to in-frame clones and leaves out a portion. The sample records a few hundred thousand clones, over 65% being singletons. The receptor was isolated from a man in his fifties or sixties who had recovered from COVID-19. Source material: peripheral blood. The chain is built from TRBV19 and TRBJ2-7; tentatively, D is TRBD1 (6 bases). Here the CDR3 reads CASSLRDISYEQYF. CDR3 bases: TGTGCCAGTAGCCTCCGGGACATCTCCTACGAGCAGTACTTC.